The 21 T cell receptor beta chains below all came from one sample that was sequenced in a study of high-grade serous ovarian cancer treatment subgroups. The tumor samples were collected prior to definitive surgery or chemotherapy. TCRdb's table, derived via immunoSEQ multiplex PCR, lists solely in-frame clones and lacks some. The table shows 15,000 to 20,000 clones, with around 75% occurring only once. The specimen sequenced was tumor tissue. All receptors derive from a human donor with high-grade serous ovarian cancer.

This clone was seen just once. J is TRBJ1-5 and V is TRBV6-6; possibly TRBD1 for D (5 bases). Trimming left V 6 bases short and J 7 bases short, with 16 bases between. CDR1 is MNHNY, CDR2 SVGAGI, per germline (reference sequence). The CDR3 has 14 residues. CDR3 DNA sequence: TGTGCCAGCAGCCGGCGGGGCAACTCGCAGCCCCAGCATTTT. It specifies CASSRRGNSQPQHF.

The V call is TRBV7-2, the J call TRBJ2-5; weak D call: TRBD1 (6 bases). The J call is in doubt because the DNA end fits TRBJ2-7 better. Germline lookup yields CDR1 SGHTA and CDR2 FQGNSA. This CDR3 spans 14 amino acids. As DNA, the CDR3 is TGTGCCAGCAGCTTACTACAGGGCTCCTACGAGCAGTACTTC. This sequence encodes CASSLLQGSYEQYF.

The rearrangement uses TRBV7-3 and TRBJ2-1; 13 nucleotides agree with TRBD2. The germline CDR1 and CDR2 sequences are SGHTA and FQGTGA. The CDR3 is 17 amino acids. Trimming took 4 bases from V and 7 from J; bases not matched to a gene: 10. The chain's CDR3 is CASSYGLAGEGGNEQFF. The DNA for the CDR3 is TGTGCCAGCAGCTACGGACTAGCGGGAGAGGGAGGGAATGAGCAGTTCTTC.

The chain links TRBV4-3 to TRBJ1-2; the match to TRBD1 covers 9 bases. The length of the CDR3 is 14 residues. Germline CDR1 is LGHNA and CDR2 is YSLEER. V was clipped by 7 bases and J by 4 bases; unmatched bases: 7. The CDR3 loop is CASTPGQGSYGYTF. In nucleotides, the CDR3 is TGCGCCAGCACCCCGGGACAGGGTAGCTATGGCTACACCTTC.

The chain joins TRBV5-1 to TRBJ2-1; 11 nucleotides align to TRBD2. In germline, CDR1 is SGHRS, CDR2 YFSETQ. The CDR3 runs 15 residues. V shed 0 bases and J 7 bases; nucleotides not matched to a gene: 3. The CDR3, as DNA: TGCGCCAGCAGCTTGGGGCTAGCGGGAGGTAATGAGCAGTTCTTC. This translates into CASSLGLAGGNEQFF.

This clone was counted a few times. This same CDR3 is encoded by further DNA sequences in the sample. CDR3 nucleotides: TGTGCCAGCAGCACAGGGATTAGCAATCAGCCCCAGCATTTT. This translates into CASSTGISNQPQHF. This chain uses TRBV7-9 with TRBJ1-5, with D possibly being TRBD1 (6 bases). Germline lookup yields CDR1 SEHNR and CDR2 FQNEAQ (reference sequence). The V gene lost 5 bases and the J gene lost 0 bases, with 8 bases spanning the gap. This CDR3 spans 14 amino acids.

The rearrangement links TRBV19 to TRBJ2-1, with 9 nucleotides matching TRBD1. Losses at the gene ends were 6 bases for V and 7 bases for J; bases not matched to a gene: 7. CDR1 is LNHDA and CDR2 is SQIVND in the germline V gene (reference sequence). The CDR3 is 14 residues long. CDR3 protein: CASSLTGTGNEQFF. The CDR3 DNA is TGTGCCAGTAGCCTTACCGGGACAGGGAATGAGCAGTTCTTC.

The V gene is TRBV5-1, the J gene TRBJ2-3, with 10 bases fitting TRBD2. This CDR3 has 18 residues. Losses at the gene ends were 0 bases for V and 3 bases for J; bases not matched to a gene: 10. From germline, CDR1 is SGHRS and CDR2 YFSETQ. The CDR3 DNA reads TGCGCCAGCAGCTTGGTTCTAGCGGGAGCCGGGACGACAGATACGCAGTATTTT. Translation: CASSLVLAGAGTTDTQYF.

This chain uses TRBV14 with TRBJ2-7; D is uncertain. The germline V gene has CDR1 SGHDN and CDR2 FVKESK. V was shortened by 0 bases and J by 8 bases, with 8 bases between the two germline ends. The CDR3 runs 12 residues. This chain's CDR3 is CASSQDNSQQYF. CDR3 DNA: TGTGCCAGCAGCCAAGATAACTCCCAGCAGTACTTC.

V usage is TRBV18 and J usage is TRBJ1-1; no clear D. V lost 7 bases and J 1 base, leaving 7 bases between the germline ends. The CDR3 has 12 amino acids. From germline, CDR1 is KGHSH and CDR2 LQKENI. CDR3 amino acids: CASLSGNTEAFF. The CDR3 DNA is TGTGCCAGCTTAAGCGGGAACACTGAAGCTTTCTTT.

The CDR3 region has the DNA TGTGCCAGCAGTGAACTCCGGGGACCCTCAGAGACCCAGTACTTC. Translation gives CASSELRGPSETQYF. This chain links TRBV6-1 with TRBJ2-5, with D possibly called TRBD1 or TRBD2 (5 bases each). With 2 bases removed from V and 4 bases from J, the gap between germline ends came to 14 bases. The CDR3 has 15 residues. Germline-derived CDR1 and CDR2 are MNHNS and SASEGT.

The chain combines TRBV7-9 with TRBJ2-5; D may be TRBD2 (5 bases). V was shortened by 2 bases and J by 4 bases, with 8 bases between the two germline ends. Germline V CDR1 and CDR2: SEHNR, FQNEAQ (reference sequence). CDR3 length: 13 amino acids. This chain's CDR3 is CASSLRGGETQYF. The CDR3 coding sequence is TGTGCCAGCAGCTTACGGGGTGGAGAGACCCAGTACTTC.

This chain uses TRBV18 with TRBJ1-3; 7 bases fit TRBD1. Germline lookup yields CDR1 KGHSH and CDR2 LQKENI. The length of the CDR3 is 18 residues. Germline trimming cut 6 bases from V and 2 bases from J; bases unmatched to any gene: 16. CDR3 in DNA: TGTGCCAGCTCCCCGGGACCTGGACAGGTGGATACTGGAAACACCATATATTTT. It specifies CASSPGPGQVDTGNTIYF.

The chain has TRBV7-6 and TRBJ2-2; 10 bases fit TRBD2. Germline V gene data show CDR1 as SGHVS and CDR2 as FNYEAQ. This CDR3 has 18 residues. Losses at the gene ends were 2 bases for V and 3 bases for J; bases not matched to a gene: 9. CDR3 in DNA: TGTGCCAGCAGCTTAAATCCAGCGGGAGGGTCCCACACCGGGGAGCTGTTTTTT. Encoded protein: CASSLNPAGGSHTGELFF. Complete variable domain (other parts from reference TRBV7-6 and TRBJ2-2): GAGVSQSPRYKVTKRGQDVALRCDPISGHVSLYWYRQALGQGPEFLTYFNYEAQQDKSGLPNDRFSAERPEGSISTLTIQRTEQRDSAMYRCASSLNPAGGSHTGELFFGEGSRLTVL.

The chain is built from TRBV10-3 and TRBJ2-7; 7 bases align to TRBD1. Germline CDR1 and CDR2: ENHRY and SYGVKD. The CDR3 consists of 15 residues. V lost 0 bases to trimming and J lost 1 base; unmatched junction nucleotides: 3. The CDR3 DNA sequence: TGTGCCATCAGTGAGTCAAGGGGGCGATCCTACGAGCAGTACTTC. Translating gives CAISESRGRSYEQYF.

CDR3 region: CASSDPVGTSGRSGANVLTF. The CDR3 DNA is TGCGCCAGCAGTGACCCGGTCGGGACTAGCGGGAGATCTGGGGCCAACGTCCTGACTTTC. The chain employs TRBV10-2 and TRBJ2-6, with 14 positions matching TRBD2. CDR1 and CDR2 from the germline V gene are WSHSY and SAAADI. The CDR3 length is 20 residues. V shed 3 bases, J shed 1 base, and the junction held 8 bases outside the gene matches.

This chain joins TRBV27 and TRBJ2-1; weak D call: TRBD2 (6 bases). V was clipped by 2 bases and J by 7 bases, with 9 bases between them. Germline assignment: CDR1 MNHEY and CDR2 SMNVEV (reference sequence). The CDR3 length is 13 residues. CDR3 amino acids: CASSLKDYNEQFF. The DNA for the CDR3 is TGTGCCAGCAGTTTAAAGGACTATAATGAGCAGTTCTTC.

A note on this clone: The sample carries other DNA sequences with the same CDR3. The V and J genes are TRBV4-3 and TRBJ2-7; D is possibly TRBD2 (6 bases). Germline V gene sequence: CDR1 LGHNA, CDR2 YSLEER. Trimming shortened V by 1 base and J by 2 bases, and 9 bases separated the two germline ends. CDR3 length equals 14 residues. CDR3 protein: CASSQGGIAYEQYF. The CDR3 nucleotides are TGCGCCAGCAGCCAAGGCGGGATAGCCTACGAGCAGTACTTC.

This clone occurred a few times. The rearrangement joins TRBV27 to TRBJ2-1; D not resolved. V was pared by 3 bases and J by 7 bases, with 19 bases between. The CDR3 runs to 16 residues. Germline V gene lookup returns CDR1 MNHEY and CDR2 SMNVEV (reference sequence). This CDR3 reads CASSFSNGFHLNEQFF. The CDR3 DNA sequence: TGTGCCAGCAGTTTCTCCAACGGGTTCCACCTTAATGAGCAGTTCTTC.

V is TRBV30 and J is TRBJ2-3; D is unresolved. V lost 0 bases and J 2 bases, leaving 9 bases between the germline ends. The CDR3 is 14 residues long. Per germline, CDR1 GTSNPN and CDR2 SVGIG (reference sequence). This CDR3 is CAWSVLGSTDTQYF. CDR3 nucleotides: TGTGCCTGGAGTGTACTGGGATCCACAGATACGCAGTATTTT.

This rearrangement joins TRBV4-2 to TRBJ2-7, with D perhaps TRBD1 (6 bases). Trimming took 0 bases from V and 4 from J, leaving 10 bases between them. Germline assignment: CDR1 LGHNA and CDR2 YNFKEQ. The CDR3 extends over 14 amino acids. Here the CDR3 reads CASSQEWDTYEQYF. Here the CDR3 DNA reads TGTGCCAGCAGCCAAGAATGGGACACTTACGAGCAGTACTTC.